The entry below gives a single T cell receptor beta chain sequence along with its context. These data originate in a study of shared clonotypes between healthy human individuals. Produced via immunoSEQ multiplex PCR; TCRdb's table is partial and in-frame only. The sample lists over a million clones, 65% to 75% occurring once. CDR3 size: 14 residues. The germline gives CDR1 SGHRS, CDR2 YFSETQ. The V gene lost 0 bases and the J gene lost 6 bases, with 12 bases spanning the gap. Sequencing was performed on memory CD4+ T cells sorted from blood. Stated subset: CD45RA-negative fraction. The receptor was derived from a man between 18 and 29 years old in good health. This rearrangement joins TRBV5-1 to TRBJ1-2; D may be TRBD1 (6 bases). Here the CDR3 DNA reads TGCGCCAGCAGCTTGGGGACACCAGGGGATGGCTACACCTTC. Translating it yields CASSLGTPGDGYTF.